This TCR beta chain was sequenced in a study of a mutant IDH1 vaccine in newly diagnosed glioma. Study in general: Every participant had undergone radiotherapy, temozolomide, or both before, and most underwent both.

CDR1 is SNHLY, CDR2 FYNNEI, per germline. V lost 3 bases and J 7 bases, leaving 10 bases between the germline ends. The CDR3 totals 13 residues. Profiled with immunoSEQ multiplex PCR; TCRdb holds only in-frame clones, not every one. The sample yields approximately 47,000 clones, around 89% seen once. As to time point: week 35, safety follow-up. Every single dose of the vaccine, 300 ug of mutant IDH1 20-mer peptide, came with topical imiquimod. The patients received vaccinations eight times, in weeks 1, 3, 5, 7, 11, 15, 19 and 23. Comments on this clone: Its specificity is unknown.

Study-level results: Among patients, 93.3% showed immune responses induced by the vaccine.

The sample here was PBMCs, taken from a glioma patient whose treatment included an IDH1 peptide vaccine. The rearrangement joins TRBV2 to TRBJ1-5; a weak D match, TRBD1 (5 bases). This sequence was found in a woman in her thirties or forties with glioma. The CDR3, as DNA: TGTGCCAGCAGTGAGTGGGACCGGCAGCCCCAGCATTTT. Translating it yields CASSEWDRQPQHF.